The 7 T cell receptor beta chains below come from one sample, sequenced in a study of blood T cell repertoires in COVID-19. Some clones are missing from TCRdb's copy, which holds only in-frame ones; the method was immunoSEQ multiplex PCR. Of 150,000 to 200,000 clones in the sample, around 87% were seen once. The specimen sequenced was peripheral blood. The source of these receptors is a man younger than 35 with acute or convalescent COVID-19.

The J gene is TRBJ1-3, the V gene TRBV15; D is uncertain. CDR3 length equals 17 residues. V lost 3 bases and J 0 bases, leaving 15 bases between the germline ends. Germline CDR1 is LNHNV and CDR2 is YYDKDF (reference sequence). The CDR3 protein is CATSSVYEAPSGNTIYF. The DNA of the CDR3 is TGTGCCACCAGCAGTGTCTACGAAGCCCCCTCTGGAAACACCATATATTTT.

The chain is built from TRBV7-2 and TRBJ1-6, with 7 bases aligning to TRBD1. Germline CDR1 and CDR2: SGHTA and FQGNSA. CDR3 size: 15 residues. V lost 7 bases and J lost 8; bases outside the gene matches: 11. CDR3 residues: CASTKGTGADSPLHF. The CDR3 region has the DNA TGTGCCAGCACCAAGGGTACAGGGGCCGATTCACCCCTCCACTTT.

The genes are TRBV7-9 and TRBJ2-3; TRBD1 matches 8 bases. This CDR3 region has 17 residues. From germline, CDR1 is SEHNR and CDR2 FQNEAQ (reference sequence). The trim removed 2 bases at V and 2 bases at J, leaving 9 bases unmatched. The CDR3 region is CASSLPRGHWDTDTQYF. The CDR3 DNA reads TGTGCCAGCAGCTTACCCAGGGGGCATTGGGACACAGATACGCAGTATTTT.

The V and J genes are TRBV5-4 and TRBJ1-5; D gene unclear. This CDR3 is built from 15 residues. V was shortened by 1 base and J by 0 bases, with 8 bases between the two germline ends. The germline V gene has CDR1 SGHNT and CDR2 YYREEE (reference sequence). Here the CDR3 DNA reads TGTGCCAGCAGCTTGTTCGGGGATAGCAATCAGCCCCAGCATTTT. This codes for CASSLFGDSNQPQHF.

In DNA, the CDR3 is TGTGCCAGCTCACCACTCGCAGGGGCGAGTGGAGAAAAACTGTTTTTT. It yields the protein CASSPLAGASGEKLFF. This sequence joins TRBV18 and TRBJ1-4; weak D call: TRBD1 (6 bases). The length of the CDR3 is 16 residues. V shed 1 base and J shed 8 bases, with 17 bases lying between them. Germline V gene lookup returns CDR1 KGHSH and CDR2 LQKENI. The full variable domain, in which reference TRBV18 and TRBJ1-4 provide the parts outside the CDR3, is NAGVMQNPRHLVRRRGQEARLRCSPMKGHSHVYWYRQLPEEGLKFMVYLQKENIIDESGMPKERFSAEFPKEGPSILRIQQVVRGDSAAYFCASSPLAGASGEKLFFGSGTQLSVL.

The chain recombines TRBV29-1 with TRBJ2-6; TRBD1 matches 8 bases. Germline CDR1 and CDR2: SQVTM and ANQGSEA. This CDR3 comprises 15 residues. V lost 6 bases and J lost 2; bases outside the gene matches: 6. The CDR3 sequence is CSVSQGEAGANVLTF. The CDR3 region has the DNA TGCAGCGTCTCACAGGGGGAGGCTGGGGCCAACGTCCTGACTTTC. The full variable domain, rest sourced from reference TRBV29-1 and TRBJ2-6, is SAVISQKPSRDICQRGTSLTIQCQVDSQVTMMFWYRQQPGQSLTLIATANQGSEATYESGFVIDKFPISRPNLTFSTLTVSNMSPEDSSIYLCSVSQGEAGANVLTFGAGSRLTVL.

A single count supports this clone. The chain has TRBV5-4 and TRBJ2-5; maybe TRBD1 (5 bases). This CDR3 region has 15 residues. V lost 1 base, J lost 1 base, and 11 bases lay in between. CDR1 SGHNT and CDR2 YYREEE come from the germline V gene (reference sequence). Here the CDR3 reads CASSLIGDSQETQYF. The CDR3 DNA is TGTGCCAGCAGCTTGATCGGAGACAGCCAAGAGACCCAGTACTTC.